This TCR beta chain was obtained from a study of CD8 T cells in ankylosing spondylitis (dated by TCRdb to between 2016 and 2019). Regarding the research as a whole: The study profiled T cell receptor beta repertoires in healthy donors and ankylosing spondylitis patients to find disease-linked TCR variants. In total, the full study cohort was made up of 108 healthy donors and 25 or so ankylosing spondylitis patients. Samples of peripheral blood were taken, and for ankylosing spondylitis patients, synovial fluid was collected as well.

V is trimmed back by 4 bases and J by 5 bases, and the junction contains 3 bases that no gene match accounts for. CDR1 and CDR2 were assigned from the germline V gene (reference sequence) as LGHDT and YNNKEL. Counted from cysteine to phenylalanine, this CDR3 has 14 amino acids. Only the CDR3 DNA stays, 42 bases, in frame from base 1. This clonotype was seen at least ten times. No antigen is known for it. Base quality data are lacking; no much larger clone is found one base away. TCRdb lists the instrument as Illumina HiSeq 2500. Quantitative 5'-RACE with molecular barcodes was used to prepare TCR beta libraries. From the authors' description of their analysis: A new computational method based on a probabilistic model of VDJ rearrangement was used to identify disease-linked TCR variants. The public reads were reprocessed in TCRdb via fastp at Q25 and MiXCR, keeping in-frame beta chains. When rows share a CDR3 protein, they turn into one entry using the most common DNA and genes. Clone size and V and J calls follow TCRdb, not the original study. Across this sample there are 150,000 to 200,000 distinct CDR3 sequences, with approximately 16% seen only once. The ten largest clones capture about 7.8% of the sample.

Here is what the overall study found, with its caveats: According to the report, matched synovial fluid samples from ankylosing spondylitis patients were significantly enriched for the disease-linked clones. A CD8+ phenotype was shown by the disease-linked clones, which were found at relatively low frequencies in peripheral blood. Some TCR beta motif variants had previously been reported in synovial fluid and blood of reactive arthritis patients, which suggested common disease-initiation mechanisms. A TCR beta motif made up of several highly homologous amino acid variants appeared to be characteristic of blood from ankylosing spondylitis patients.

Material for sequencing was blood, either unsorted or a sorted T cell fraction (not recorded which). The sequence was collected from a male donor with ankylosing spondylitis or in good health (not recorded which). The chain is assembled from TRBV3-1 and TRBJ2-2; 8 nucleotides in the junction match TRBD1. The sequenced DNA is TGTGCCAGCAGCCGGACAGGGTTAACCGGGGAGCTGTTTTTT. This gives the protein CASSRTGLTGELFF.